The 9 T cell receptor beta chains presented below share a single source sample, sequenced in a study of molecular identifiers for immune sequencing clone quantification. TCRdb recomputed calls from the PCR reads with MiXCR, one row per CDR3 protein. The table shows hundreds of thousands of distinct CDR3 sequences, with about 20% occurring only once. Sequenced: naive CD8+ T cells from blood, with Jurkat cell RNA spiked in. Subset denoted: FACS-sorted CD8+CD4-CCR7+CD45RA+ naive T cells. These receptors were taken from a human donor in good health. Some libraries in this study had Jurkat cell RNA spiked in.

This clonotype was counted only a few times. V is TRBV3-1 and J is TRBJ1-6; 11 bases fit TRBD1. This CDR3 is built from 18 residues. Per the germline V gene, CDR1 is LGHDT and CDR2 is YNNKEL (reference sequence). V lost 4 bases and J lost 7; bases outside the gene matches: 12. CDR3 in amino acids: CASSLGTGGKIGNSPLHF. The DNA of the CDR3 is TGTGCCAGCAGCCTGGGGACAGGGGGTAAAATTGGGAATTCACCCCTCCACTTT.

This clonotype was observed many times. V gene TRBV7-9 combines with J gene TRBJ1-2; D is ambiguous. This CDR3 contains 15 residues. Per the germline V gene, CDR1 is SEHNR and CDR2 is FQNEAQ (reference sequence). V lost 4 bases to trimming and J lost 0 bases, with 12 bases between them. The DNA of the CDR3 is TGTGCCAGCAGCTCCCAGGACGGATCTAACTATGGCTACACCTTC. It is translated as CASSSQDGSNYGYTF.

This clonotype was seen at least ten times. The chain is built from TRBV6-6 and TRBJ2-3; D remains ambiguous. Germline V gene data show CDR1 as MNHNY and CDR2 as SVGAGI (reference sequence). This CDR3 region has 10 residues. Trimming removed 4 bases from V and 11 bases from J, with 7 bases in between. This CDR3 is CASSSGKQYF. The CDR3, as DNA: TGTGCCAGCAGTTCGGGCAAGCAGTATTTT.

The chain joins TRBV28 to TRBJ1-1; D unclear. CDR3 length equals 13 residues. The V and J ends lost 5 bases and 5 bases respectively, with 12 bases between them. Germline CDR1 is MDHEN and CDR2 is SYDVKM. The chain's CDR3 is CASSPPGPTEAFF. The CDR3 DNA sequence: TGTGCCAGCAGTCCCCCCGGGCCTACTGAAGCTTTCTTT. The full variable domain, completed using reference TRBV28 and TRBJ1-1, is DVKVTQSSRYLVKRTGEKVFLECVQDMDHENMFWYRQDPGLGLRLIYFSYDVKMKEKGDIPEGYSVSREKKERFSLILESASTNQTSMYLCASSPPGPTEAFFGQGTRLTVV.

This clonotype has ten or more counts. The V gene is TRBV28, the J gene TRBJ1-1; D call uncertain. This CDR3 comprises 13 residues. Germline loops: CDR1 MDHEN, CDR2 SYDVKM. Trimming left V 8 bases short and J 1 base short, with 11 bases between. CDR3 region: CASFAPPNTEAFF. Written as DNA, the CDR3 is TGTGCCAGCTTTGCCCCACCGAACACTGAAGCTTTCTTT.

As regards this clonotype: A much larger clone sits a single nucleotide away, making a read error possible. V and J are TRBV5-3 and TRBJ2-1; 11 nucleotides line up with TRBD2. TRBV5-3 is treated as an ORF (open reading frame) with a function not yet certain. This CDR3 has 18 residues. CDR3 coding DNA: TGTGCCAGCAGCTTGGATGTTAGCGGGAGGGTTGGGTGGAATGAGCAGTTCTTC. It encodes CASSLDVSGRVGWNEQFF.

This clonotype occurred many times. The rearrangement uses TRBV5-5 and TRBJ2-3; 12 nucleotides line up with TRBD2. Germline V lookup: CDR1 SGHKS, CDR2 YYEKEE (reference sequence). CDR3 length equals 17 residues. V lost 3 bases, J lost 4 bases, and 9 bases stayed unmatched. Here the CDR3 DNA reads TGTGCCAGCAGCTCACGGACTAGCGGGATTGTCGCAGATACGCAGTATTTT. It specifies CASSSRTSGIVADTQYF.

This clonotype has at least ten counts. Written as DNA, the CDR3 is TGTGCCAGCAGTAGGGCCAACCCCTACGAGCAGTACTTC. This sequence encodes CASSRANPYEQYF. The chain recombines TRBV12-3 or TRBV12-4 with TRBJ2-7; D unresolved. The CDR3 is 13 residues long. V dropped 5 bases and J dropped 2 bases, with 10 bases sitting between them.

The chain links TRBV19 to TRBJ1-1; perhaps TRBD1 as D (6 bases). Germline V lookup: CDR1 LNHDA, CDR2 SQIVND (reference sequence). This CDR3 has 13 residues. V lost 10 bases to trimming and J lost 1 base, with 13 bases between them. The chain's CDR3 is CATSQGANTEAFF. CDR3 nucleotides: TGTGCCACATCACAGGGCGCGAACACTGAAGCTTTCTTT. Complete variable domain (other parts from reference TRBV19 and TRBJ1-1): DGGITQSPKYLFRKEGQNVTLSCEQNLNHDAMYWYRQDPGQGLRLIYYSQIVNDFQKGDIAEGYSVSREKKESFPLTVTSAQKNPTAFYLCATSQGANTEAFFGQGTRLTVV.